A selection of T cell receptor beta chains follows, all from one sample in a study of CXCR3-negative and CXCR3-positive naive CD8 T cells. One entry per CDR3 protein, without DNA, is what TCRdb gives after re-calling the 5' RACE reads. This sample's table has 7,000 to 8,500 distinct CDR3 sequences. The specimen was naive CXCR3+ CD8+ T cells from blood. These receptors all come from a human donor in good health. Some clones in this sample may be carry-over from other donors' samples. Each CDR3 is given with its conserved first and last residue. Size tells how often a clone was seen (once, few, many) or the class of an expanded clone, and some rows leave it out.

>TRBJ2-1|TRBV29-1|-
CSVEGLAGNSYNEQFF
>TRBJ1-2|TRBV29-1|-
CSVEVSDSNGYTF
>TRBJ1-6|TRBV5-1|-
CASSFGENSPLHF
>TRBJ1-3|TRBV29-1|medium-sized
CSVEAEDGNTIYF
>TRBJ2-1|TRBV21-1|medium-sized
CASSKVAFGGGYNEQFF
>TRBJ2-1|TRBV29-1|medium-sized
CSVEDLPWVMNEQFF
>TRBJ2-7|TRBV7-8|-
CASSPSSVEQYF
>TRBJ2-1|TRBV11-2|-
CASSLEGARQFF
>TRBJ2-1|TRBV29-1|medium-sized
CSVELSGRASYNEQFF
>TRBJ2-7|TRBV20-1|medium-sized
CSARARGSGNSYEQYF
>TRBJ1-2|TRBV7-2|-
CASSLSGVGPDGYTF